One sample yielded the 2 T cell receptor beta chains listed below, sequenced in a study of shared T cell receptors in the human thymus (dated by TCRdb to about 2021). Receptor amplification or capture employed the immunoSEQ multiplex PCR assay. TCRdb's version of the immuneACCESS table is confined to in-frame rearrangements and falls short of the full clone set. An unresolved V gene accounts for under half of the shortfall where checked; the remainder is of unknown origin. Here the sample has 500,000 to 750,000 clones; roughly 90% occur a single time. The ten largest clonotypes hold around 0.01% of the sample. This sample also appeared in a second study, on human thymus T cells.

The sample comprised thymocytes. The receptors were gathered from a boy in the first two years of life with a congenital heart defect. Donor details come from another sample of the same person, matched by shared clones.

The chain employs TRBV5-6 and TRBJ2-7; 9 positions agree with TRBD1. Germline-derived CDR1 and CDR2 are SGHDT and YYEEEE. This CDR3 spans 16 amino acids. The ends lost 2 bases at V and 4 bases at J; junction bases unmatched: 10. Here the CDR3 reads CASSLQPGQGSYEQYF. The CDR3 coding sequence is TGTGCCAGCAGCTTACAACCGGGACAGGGTTCTTACGAGCAGTACTTC.

The CDR3 DNA is TGTGCCAGCAGCCCTTTGGGCGGGAGGGGCGCCTACGAGCAGTACTTC. Translated: CASSPLGGRGAYEQYF. The chain carries TRBV11-2 and TRBJ2-7; TRBD2 matches 9 bases. This CDR3 spans 16 amino acids. The germline CDR1 and CDR2 sequences are SGHAT and FQNNGV. V dropped 5 bases and J dropped 2; count of bases not matched to a gene: 10.